These 13 T cell receptor beta chains share one sample of origin, sequenced in a study of neurological immune-mediated disorders. TCRdb passed the 5' RACE reads through MiXCR, listing each CDR3 protein once. The table shows some 100,000 distinct CDR3 sequences, with about 12% occurring only once. The time point denotes: longitudinal time-point 2. Material: PBMCs. The receptors shown here come from a female donor with HTLV-1-associated myelopathy (HAM/TSP).

This clonotype was detected ten times or more. The chain is built from TRBV5-6 and TRBJ2-5; D gene ambiguous. CDR3 size: 15 residues. Germline V lookup: CDR1 SGHDT, CDR2 YYEEEE. Trimming removed 1 base from V and 7 bases from J, with 17 bases in between. As DNA, the CDR3 is TGTGCCAGCAGCTTGACCGGGCCCGGAGAAGGGACCCAGTACTTC. Translating it yields CASSLTGPGEGTQYF.

This clonotype was recorded a few times. The V gene is TRBV29-1, the J gene TRBJ2-3; D may match TRBD1 or TRBD2 (5 bases each). Trimming pared 1 base from V and 6 bases from J, leaving 14 bases between. The CDR3 spans 14 residues. From germline, CDR1 is SQVTM and CDR2 ANQGSEA. In DNA form, the CDR3 reads TGCAGCGTTGAAGGGACACTAGTTGGCGATACGCAGTATTTT. This codes for CSVEGTLVGDTQYF.

The V and J genes are TRBV7-2 and TRBJ2-7, with D perhaps assigned TRBD1 or TRBD2 (6 bases each). The germline V and J ends were trimmed by 3 bases and 7 bases, with 16 bases remaining between them. This CDR3 is 14 amino acids long. Germline V lookup: CDR1 SGHTA, CDR2 FQGNSA. CDR3 in DNA: TGTACCAGCAGCTTTGACGGGGGCTGGATAGAGCAGTACTTC. Protein: CTSSFDGGWIEQYF.

This clonotype came up many times. The chain links TRBV7-9 to TRBJ2-6; 8 bases align to TRBD2. Germline V gene sequence: CDR1 SEHNR, CDR2 FQNEAQ (reference sequence). This CDR3 contains 17 residues. V was pared by 3 bases and J by 0 bases, with 4 bases of the junction left unmatched. The CDR3 DNA is TGTGCCAGCAGCTTTAGCGGGGTAGACTCTGGGGCCAACGTCCTGACTTTC. Its protein product is CASSFSGVDSGANVLTF.

The sample holds many counts of this clonotype. This chain joins TRBV9 and TRBJ2-3, with D perhaps matching TRBD2 (6 bases). The CDR3 consists of 14 residues. CDR1 is SGDLS, CDR2 YYNGEE, per germline. V was cut by 4 bases and J by 3 bases, with 12 bases left in between. CDR3 DNA sequence: TGTGCCAGCAGCATCGCTAGCGAAACAGATACGCAGTATTTT. This translates into CASSIASETDTQYF.

This clonotype was counted only a few times. A read error may explain this, as a much larger clone is one base away. J is TRBJ1-1 and V is TRBV28; the match to TRBD1 covers 9 bases. This CDR3 is built from 16 residues. V was clipped by 6 bases and J by 0 bases; unmatched bases: 8. The germline gives CDR1 MDHEN, CDR2 SYDVKM. CDR3 region: CASRNRDREVNTEAFF. The CDR3 bases are TGTGCCAGCAGGAACCGGGACAGGGAGGTGAACACTGAAGCTTTCTTT.

Turning to this clonotype: This sequence may be a read error, since a much larger clone differs from it by one base. V is TRBV28 and J is TRBJ2-7; no firm D call. The germline V and J ends were trimmed by 6 bases and 2 bases, with 17 bases remaining between them. The CDR3 is made up of 15 amino acids. Looked up from germline, CDR1 is MDHEN and CDR2 is SYDVKM. The CDR3 DNA sequence: TGTGCCAGCAGCCCCCCCGTGGGCAGAACCTACGAGCAGTACTTC. Its protein product is CASSPPVGRTYEQYF.

This clonotype was counted at least ten times. V gene TRBV20-1 combines with J gene TRBJ2-5; D remains ambiguous. V lost 2 bases and J 1 base, leaving 2 bases between the germline ends. This CDR3 contains 11 residues. Germline CDR1 reads DFQATT; CDR2 reads SNEGSKA (reference sequence). The CDR3 DNA sequence: TGCAGTGCTAGATTCCAAGAGACCCAGTACTTC. This translates into CSARFQETQYF.

For this clonotype: A much larger clone lies one base from this, so it may be a read error. The rearrangement joins TRBV27 to TRBJ2-4; D may be TRBD1 (5 bases). Trimming took off 6 bases at V and 1 base at J, with 13 bases between the two ends. From germline, CDR1 is MNHEY and CDR2 SMNVEV (reference sequence). The CDR3 is made up of 15 amino acids. The CDR3 DNA follows: TGTGCCAGCAGGTCAGGGCGCTTTGCCAAAAACATTCAGTACTTC. Translated: CASRSGRFAKNIQYF.

This clonotype was recorded many times. This chain connects TRBV3-1 to TRBJ1-1; D possibly corresponds to TRBD1 (6 bases). Deletions cut 1 base from V and 0 bases from J, with 9 bases between. The CDR3 runs to 15 residues. The germline gives CDR1 LGHDT, CDR2 YNNKEL (reference sequence). Written as DNA, the CDR3 is TGTGCCAGCAGCCAAGCCGGACAGTTGAACACTGAAGCTTTCTTT. This codes for CASSQAGQLNTEAFF.

This clonotype was picked up many times. Mismatch with germline at one junction end may stem from a read error. V usage is TRBV19 and J usage is TRBJ2-2; D is possibly TRBD2 (6 bases). The germline V gene has CDR1 LNHDA and CDR2 SQIVND (reference sequence). The CDR3 sequence is 12 residues long. CDR3 coding DNA: TGCGCCAGCAGCCCGGGGGCCGGGGAGCTGTTTTTT. It encodes CASSPGAGELFF.

This clonotype was observed at least ten times. J is TRBJ2-1 and V is TRBV6-5; 9 bases fit TRBD2. This CDR3 contains 17 residues. After removal of 2 bases from V and 1 base from J, the junction contained 6 bases not matched to a gene. Germline assignment: CDR1 MNHEY and CDR2 SVGAGI. In DNA form, the CDR3 reads TGTGCCAGCAGTTACAGCGGGGCGGGGGGGTCCTACAATGAGCAGTTCTTC. Translating it yields CASSYSGAGGSYNEQFF.

This clonotype was counted at least ten times. The chain links TRBV28 to TRBJ2-5; D is possibly TRBD1 or TRBD2 (5 bases each). CDR3 length: 13 residues. Germline assignment: CDR1 MDHEN and CDR2 SYDVKM. Trimming shortened V by 6 bases and J by 5 bases, and 13 bases separated the two germline ends. DNA for the CDR3: TGTGCCAGCAGCCCGGGACGTTGGGAGACCCAGTACTTC. It encodes CASSPGRWETQYF. The full variable domain, with the rest looked up from reference TRBV28 and TRBJ2-5, is DVKVTQSSRYLVKRTGEKVFLECVQDMDHENMFWYRQDPGLGLRLIYFSYDVKMKEKGDIPEGYSVSREKKERFSLILESASTNQTSMYLCASSPGRWETQYFGPGTRLLVL.